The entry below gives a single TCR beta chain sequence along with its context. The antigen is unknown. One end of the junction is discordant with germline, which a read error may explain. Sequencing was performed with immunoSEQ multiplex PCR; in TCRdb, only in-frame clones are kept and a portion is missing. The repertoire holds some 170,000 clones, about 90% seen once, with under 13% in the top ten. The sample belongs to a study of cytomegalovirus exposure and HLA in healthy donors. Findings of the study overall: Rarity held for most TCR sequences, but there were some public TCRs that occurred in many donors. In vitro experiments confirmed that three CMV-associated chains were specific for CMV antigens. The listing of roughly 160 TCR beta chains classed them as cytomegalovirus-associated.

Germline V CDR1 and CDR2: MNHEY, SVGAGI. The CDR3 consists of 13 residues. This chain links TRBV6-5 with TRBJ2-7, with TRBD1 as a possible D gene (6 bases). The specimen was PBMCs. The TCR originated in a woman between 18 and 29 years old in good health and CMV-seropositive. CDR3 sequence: CASRPGTYYGQYF. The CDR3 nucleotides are TGTGCCAGCAGGCCCGGGACATATTACGGGCAGTACTTC.